Below, 7 T cell receptor beta chains from the same sample are listed, as sequenced in a study of vaccination and CD4 T cells after COVID-19. Sequence data for DNA of cultured CD4+ T cells were generated by the Oncomine TCR Beta short-read assay. TCRdb called the PCR reads again in MiXCR, with one record for every CDR3 protein. The sample has more than 15,000 distinct CDR3 sequences, under 45% seen once. These receptors have no known antigen. Regarding treatment: 10-day PBMC culture with coronavirus spike peptide pools or control peptides (ViraFEST assay). Here the sequenced sample was CD4+ T cells from blood, cultured in vitro, taken before SARS-CoV-2 vaccination. These receptors all stem from a human donor who had recovered from COVID-19.

The gene calls are TRBV5-1 and TRBJ2-7, with D possibly being TRBD1 (6 bases). The V end lost 4 bases, the J end lost 6 bases, and 23 bases lay between the germline ends. CDR1 is SGHRS, CDR2 YFSETQ, per germline. The CDR3 loop spans 16 amino acids. In DNA, the CDR3 is TGCGCCAGCAGCACTGAACAACAGGGCGTTTCTCTCGAGCAGTACTTC. It translates to CASSTEQQGVSLEQYF.

This sequence joins TRBV24-1 and TRBJ2-1; TRBD1 matches 7 bases. The CDR3 is made up of 14 amino acids. Germline V gene sequence: CDR1 KGHDR, CDR2 SFDVKD. Trimming at V came to 9 bases and at J to 0 bases, leaving 4 bases not matched to a gene. This CDR3 reads CATGGQSSYNEQFF. For the CDR3, the DNA is TGTGCCACCGGGGGACAGAGCTCCTACAATGAGCAGTTCTTC.

The chain links TRBV10-3 to TRBJ2-3; perhaps TRBD2 as D (5 bases). V lost 5 bases and J 0 bases, leaving 9 bases between the germline ends. The CDR3 extends over 14 amino acids. Germline V gene lookup returns CDR1 ENHRY and CDR2 SYGVKD. The CDR3 region has the DNA TGTGCCATCAGTTTAACGGGGAGCACAGATACGCAGTATTTT. Translation gives CAISLTGSTDTQYF.

The chain recombines TRBV20-1 with TRBJ2-1; D is uncertain. V was clipped by 4 bases and J by 0 bases, with 10 bases between them. The CDR3 spans 14 residues. Germline loops: CDR1 DFQATT, CDR2 SNEGSKA (reference sequence). The CDR3 protein is CSANHESSYNEQFF. The DNA of the CDR3 is TGCAGTGCTAACCACGAAAGCTCCTACAATGAGCAGTTCTTC.

This clonotype was recorded only once. The rearrangement links TRBV7-2 to TRBJ1-2; unclear D gene. V lost 5 bases to trimming and J lost 5 bases, with 18 bases between them. The CDR3 contains 15 residues. Germline loops: CDR1 SGHTA, CDR2 FQGNSA. CDR3 sequence: CASSIGLVLGYGYTF. CDR3 coding DNA: TGTGCCAGCAGCATCGGACTGGTCCTAGGGTATGGCTACACCTTC.

This clonotype occurred a few times. The J gene is TRBJ2-7, the V gene TRBV20-1, with a weak D call TRBD1 (6 bases). Trimming removed 2 bases from V and 6 bases from J, with 11 bases in between. Germline values: CDR1 DFQATT, CDR2 SNEGSKA (reference sequence). The CDR3 is 12 amino acids. The CDR3 reads CSARQTGIEQYF. In DNA, the CDR3 is TGCAGTGCTAGACAAACAGGGATCGAGCAGTACTTC.

A single count supports this clonotype. This sequence joins TRBV6-5 and TRBJ1-1; D is unclear. CDR1 is MNHEY, CDR2 SVGAGI, per germline. The CDR3 is 14 residues long. The ends were cut back, 4 bases at V and 8 bases at J, with 17 bases in the middle. CDR3 region: CASSSPRRRAEAFF. In nucleotides, the CDR3 is TGTGCCAGCAGTTCCCCCCGACGGCGGGCGGAAGCTTTCTTT.